This T cell receptor (beta chain) comes out of a study of immune evolution from preneoplasia to lung adenocarcinoma. Points from the study as a whole: Top clone frequencies peaked in normal lung, apparently declining through invasive adenocarcinoma.

Remarks on this clone: Its antigen remains unknown.

Generated by immunoSEQ multiplex PCR, the TCRdb table keeps only in-frame clones and is missing some. The sample shows about 6,400 clones, roughly 80% of them seen only once. Patient tissue came from resections in Japan or China, 2014–2017. The TCR was taken from a person aged 45-69 years with lung adenocarcinoma. Sequencing was carried out using FFPE minimally invasive lung adenocarcinoma tissue.

CDR3 DNA sequence: TGTGCCAGCTCCCGGGACACCAATGAAAAACTGTTTTTT. It encodes CASSRDTNEKLFF. The chain uses TRBV18 and TRBJ1-4; TRBD1 might be the D (6 bases). V lost 6 bases, J lost 5 bases, and 10 bases lay in between. CDR3 length equals 13 residues. The germline V gene has CDR1 KGHSH and CDR2 LQKENI. Full variable domain (remainder filled in from reference TRBV18 and TRBJ1-4): NAGVMQNPRHLVRRRGQEARLRCSPMKGHSHVYWYRQLPEEGLKFMVYLQKENIIDESGMPKERFSAEFPKEGPSILRIQQVVRGDSAAYFCASSRDTNEKLFFGSGTQLSVL.